These T cell receptor beta chains were read from a single sample in a study of blood T cell repertoires in COVID-19. The assay was immunoSEQ multiplex PCR, and TCRdb's table has in-frame clones only and misses some. The repertoire holds fewer than 30,000 clones, 80% to 90% seen once, with 10% in the top ten. The specimen was peripheral blood. The receptor source for this set is a man aged 55 to 70 with acute or convalescent COVID-19. Each CDR3 is given with its conserved first and last residue. The D gene is left open where the match is weak. Size tells how often a clone was seen (once, few, many) or the class of an expanded clone, and some rows leave it out.

v_call	j_call	clone_size	d_call	cdr3_aa	cdr3_nt
TRBV27	TRBJ2-6	NA	TRBD1	CASSTDRVSSGANVLTF	TGTGCCAGCAGTACCGACAGGGTGAGCTCTGGGGCCAACGTCCTGACTTTC
TRBV30	TRBJ2-7	NA	TRBD2	CAWSGTSDEQYF	TGTGCCTGGAGCGGGACTAGCGACGAGCAGTACTTC
TRBV18	TRBJ1-2	NA	NA	CASSGVGGSNYGYTF	TGTGCCAGCTCAGGCGTAGGGGGTTCCAACTATGGCTACACCTTC
TRBV4-1	TRBJ1-2	NA	NA	CASSQGFGGANYGYTF	TGCGCCAGCAGCCAAGGTTTCGGGGGAGCTAACTATGGCTACACCTTC
TRBV5-5	TRBJ1-2	NA	TRBD1	CASSTLGQGAIGYTF	TGTGCCAGCAGTACTCTTGGACAGGGGGCGATAGGCTACACCTTC
TRBV14	TRBJ1-1	NA	NA	CASSQVRGGEAFF	TGTGCCAGCAGCCAAGTTAGAGGGGGTGAAGCTTTCTTT
TRBV5-5	TRBJ2-3	NA	NA	CASSWRSPGYADTQYF	TGTGCCAGCAGCTGGCGGAGCCCTGGGTACGCAGATACGCAGTATTTT
TRBV19	TRBJ1-2	NA	NA	CASSIDRQFYGYTF	TGTGCCAGTAGTATTGATCGACAGTTCTATGGCTACACCTTC
TRBV7-9	TRBJ1-1	NA	TRBD1	CASSPGGGGTEAFF	TGTGCCAGCAGCCCAGGGGGCGGGGGCACTGAAGCTTTCTTT
TRBV15	TRBJ1-4	few	TRBD1	CATSRDRTGGQLFF	TGTGCCACCAGCAGAGATAGAACAGGGGGCCAACTGTTTTTT
TRBV4-1	TRBJ1-5	NA	NA	CASSQDSGQINQPQHF	TGCGCCAGCAGCCAAGATTCCGGACAGATCAATCAGCCCCAGCATTTT
TRBV7-2	TRBJ2-3	NA	TRBD2	CASSPWTSVTDTQYF	TGTGCCAGCAGCCCCTGGACTAGCGTCACAGATACGCAGTATTTT
TRBV18	TRBJ1-1	NA	NA	CASSQQTNTEAFF	TGTGCCAGCTCACAACAGACGAACACTGAAGCTTTCTTT
TRBV6-5	TRBJ2-2	NA	TRBD2	CASESQRGSTGELFF	TGTGCCAGCGAGAGCCAGCGGGGGAGCACCGGGGAGCTGTTTTTT
TRBV15	TRBJ1-4	NA	TRBD1	CATSKATTGAEKLFF	TGTGCCACCAGCAAAGCCACAACAGGGGCTGAAAAACTGTTTTTT
TRBV7-2	TRBJ1-1	NA	NA	CASSLQMNTEAFF	TGTGCCAGCAGCCTCCAGATGAACACTGAAGCTTTCTTT
TRBV27	TRBJ2-2	NA	NA	CASSSRIGELFF	TGTGCCAGCAGTTCCAGGATCGGGGAGCTGTTTTTT
TRBV2	TRBJ2-1	NA	TRBD1	CASSQGQSSYNEQFF	TGTGCCAGCAGTCAGGGACAGTCCTCCTACAATGAGCAGTTCTTC
TRBV21-1	TRBJ2-7	NA	NA	CASSKEVEGGHEQYF	TGTGCCAGCAGCAAAGAGGTAGAAGGGGGCCACGAGCAGTACTTC
TRBV6-4	TRBJ2-1	NA	TRBD2	CASRHGTSGIEQFF	TGTGCCAGCAGGCACGGGACTAGCGGGATTGAGCAGTTCTTC
TRBV5-1	TRBJ1-2	NA	NA	CASSPDSVTNYGYTF	TGCGCCAGCAGCCCGGACAGCGTCACTAACTATGGCTACACCTTC
TRBV20-1	TRBJ2-7	NA	NA	CSARDLPSGYF	TGCAGTGCTAGAGATCTTCCCTCAGGGTACTTC
TRBV4-2	TRBJ1-6	few	TRBD1	CASSQDGTGSYNSPLHF	TGTGCCAGCAGCCAAGACGGGACAGGATCCTATAATTCACCCCTCCACTTT
TRBV14	TRBJ1-3	NA	NA	CASSHQGFGNTIYF	TGTGCCAGCAGCCACCAGGGGTTCGGAAACACCATATATTTT
TRBV11-2	TRBJ2-3	NA	TRBD2	CASSPSGGATGTDTQYF	TGTGCCAGCAGCCCCTCCGGGGGGGCCACAGGCACAGATACGCAGTATTTT
TRBV2	TRBJ2-2	NA	TRBD2	CASSIPGLAGTGELFF	TGTGCCAGCAGTATCCCGGGACTAGCGGGAACCGGGGAGCTGTTTTTT
TRBV9	TRBJ1-1	once	NA	CASSVETGGKAFF	TGTGCCAGCAGCGTAGAAACCGGGGGAAAAGCTTTCTTT
TRBV30	TRBJ2-1	NA	TRBD2	CAWSNSGTSGINEQFF	TGTGCCTGGAGCAACTCCGGGACTAGCGGGATCAATGAGCAGTTCTTC
TRBV28	TRBJ1-1	NA	NA	CASRSAAGVNTEAFF	TGTGCCAGCAGATCCGCGGCAGGGGTGAACACTGAAGCTTTCTTT
TRBV28	TRBJ1-1	NA	TRBD1	CASSTSDRGWTEAFF	TGTGCCAGCAGCACCAGCGACAGGGGATGGACTGAAGCTTTCTTT
TRBV6-6	TRBJ2-7	NA	TRBD1	CATGDRGYEQYF	TGTGCCACTGGGGACAGGGGGTACGAGCAGTACTTC
TRBV19	TRBJ2-2	NA	TRBD2	CASSIVASGTFELFF	TGTGCCAGTAGTATAGTGGCTAGCGGTACCTTTGAGCTGTTTTTT
TRBV5-4	TRBJ2-5	once	TRBD1	CASSKQGGQETQYF	TGTGCCAGCAGCAAACAGGGGGGACAAGAGACCCAGTACTTC
TRBV6-5	TRBJ2-5	NA	TRBD1	CASSSESYGTEETQYF	TGTGCCAGCAGTTCAGAATCTTATGGGACAGAAGAGACCCAGTACTTC
TRBV28	TRBJ2-2	NA	TRBD1	CASSVVLGQLNTGELFF	TGTGCCAGCAGTGTCGTATTGGGACAGCTGAACACCGGGGAGCTGTTTTTT
TRBV6-1	TRBJ2-3	NA	TRBD2	CASSARPLAGRAYTQYF	TGTGCCAGCAGTGCGCGACCCCTAGCGGGAAGGGCTTATACGCAGTATTTT
TRBV28	TRBJ2-7	NA	NA	CASSLSGGKVYEQYF	TGTGCCAGCAGTTTATCTGGCGGGAAAGTCTACGAGCAGTACTTC
TRBV29-1	TRBJ2-1	few	NA	CSVEQGSTYNEQFF	TGCAGCGTTGAACAGGGGTCGACCTACAATGAGCAGTTCTTC
TRBV28	TRBJ2-2	NA	NA	CASTGQTGLNTGELFF	TGTGCCAGCACCGGACAGACAGGATTAAACACCGGGGAGCTGTTTTTT
TRBV6-5	TRBJ1-1	NA	TRBD1	CASSYSGQGRTEAFF	TGTGCCAGCAGTTACTCCGGACAGGGAAGGACTGAAGCTTTCTTT
TRBV4-1	TRBJ2-1	NA	TRBD2	CASSQAPSGGQSEQFF	TGCGCCAGCAGCCAAGCGCCTAGCGGGGGACAATCTGAGCAGTTCTTC
TRBV29-1	TRBJ2-7	NA	NA	CSVEDAFSEEQYF	TGCAGCGTTGAAGATGCCTTCTCGGAGGAGCAGTACTTC
TRBV5-1	TRBJ1-4	NA	NA	CASAETGPNEKLFF	TGCGCCAGCGCAGAGACAGGACCTAATGAAAAACTGTTTTTT
TRBV11-2	TRBJ1-6	NA	TRBD1	CASSRDRINSPLHF	TGTGCCAGCAGCCGGGACAGAATTAATTCACCCCTCCACTTT
TRBV6-4	TRBJ2-2	few	TRBD2	CASRLAGVTGELFF	TGTGCCAGCAGACTAGCGGGAGTCACCGGGGAGCTGTTTTTT
TRBV6-5	TRBJ1-2	NA	TRBD1	CASSYLQGDGYTF	TGTGCCAGCAGTTACTTACAGGGGGACGGCTACACCTTC
TRBV2	TRBJ2-7	few	NA	CASTAIPGAYEQYF	TGTGCCAGCACCGCAATCCCGGGGGCCTACGAGCAGTACTTC
TRBV5-4	TRBJ2-1	NA	TRBD2	CASSSGLAGPHEQFF	TGTGCCAGCAGCTCGGGACTAGCGGGACCCCATGAGCAGTTCTTC
TRBV11-2	TRBJ1-1	NA	NA	CASRMGPTEAFF	TGTGCCAGCAGGATGGGGCCGACTGAAGCTTTCTTT
TRBV6-5	TRBJ1-2	NA	NA	CASSYAGQSYGYTF	TGTGCCAGCAGTTATGCAGGACAGAGCTATGGCTACACCTTC
TRBV3-1/TRBV3-2	TRBJ2-5	NA	TRBD2	CASSQAISGGARETQYF	TGTGCCAGCAGCCAAGCTATTAGCGGGGGGGCCCGAGAGACCCAGTACTTC
TRBV3-1/TRBV3-2	TRBJ1-2	NA	NA	CASSFPGNYGYTF	TGTGCCAGCAGCTTCCCAGGGAACTATGGCTACACCTTC
TRBV15	TRBJ2-2	NA	TRBD1	CATSRDKGTGPTGELFF	TGTGCCACCAGCAGAGATAAAGGGACAGGCCCCACCGGGGAGCTGTTTTTT
TRBV5-1	TRBJ1-2	NA	TRBD1	CASSIGRDRGDYGYTF	TGCGCCAGCAGCATTGGCCGGGACAGGGGGGACTATGGCTACACCTTC
TRBV3-1/TRBV3-2	TRBJ2-3	NA	TRBD1	CASSQGQGSTDTQYF	TGTGCCAGCAGCCAAGGACAGGGAAGCACAGATACGCAGTATTTT